This TCR beta chain was documented in a study of a mutant IDH1 vaccine in newly diagnosed glioma. The trim removed 5 bases at V and 3 bases at J, leaving 9 bases unmatched. The CDR3 is made up of 16 amino acids. The germline V gene has CDR1 MGHRA and CDR2 YSYEKL. Time point described: week 23, last vaccination. The content of each vaccine dose was 300 ug of mutant IDH1 20-mer peptide, and topical imiquimod accompanied it. Clones were sequenced by immunoSEQ multiplex PCR, and TCRdb holds only the in-frame ones, with some missing. The sample has about 82,000 clones; approximately 85% are singletons. A word on this clone: Antigen: not known.

The specimen was PBMCs, collected from a glioma patient whose treatment included an IDH1 peptide vaccine. The V call is TRBV4-1, the J call TRBJ2-5, with 10 bases aligning to TRBD1. This receptor was identified in a man younger than 40 with glioma. Some clones in this sample may be carry-over from other donors' samples. CDR3 sequence reads: CASSSRKGTGEETQYF. In DNA, the CDR3 is TGCGCCAGCAGCTCCCGGAAAGGGACAGGGGAAGAGACCCAGTACTTC.